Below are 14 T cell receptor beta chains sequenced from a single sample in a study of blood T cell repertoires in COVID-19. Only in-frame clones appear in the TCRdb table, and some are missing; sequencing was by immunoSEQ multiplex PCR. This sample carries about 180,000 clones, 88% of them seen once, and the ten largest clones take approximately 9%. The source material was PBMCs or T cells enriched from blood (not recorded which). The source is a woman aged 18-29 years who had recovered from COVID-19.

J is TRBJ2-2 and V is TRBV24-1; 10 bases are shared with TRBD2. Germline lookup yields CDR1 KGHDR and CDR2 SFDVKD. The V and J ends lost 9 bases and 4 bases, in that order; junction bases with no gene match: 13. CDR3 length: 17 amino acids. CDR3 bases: TGTGCCACCGAGGAATCAAAAGCGGGGGGGCGCACCGGGGAGCTGTTTTTT. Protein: CATEESKAGGRTGELFF.

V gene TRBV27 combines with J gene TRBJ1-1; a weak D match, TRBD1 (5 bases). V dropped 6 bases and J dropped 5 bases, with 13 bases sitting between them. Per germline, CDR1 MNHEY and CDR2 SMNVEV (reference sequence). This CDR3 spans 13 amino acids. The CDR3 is CASRGGYRTEAFF. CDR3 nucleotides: TGTGCCAGCAGGGGGGGTTATAGGACTGAAGCTTTCTTT.

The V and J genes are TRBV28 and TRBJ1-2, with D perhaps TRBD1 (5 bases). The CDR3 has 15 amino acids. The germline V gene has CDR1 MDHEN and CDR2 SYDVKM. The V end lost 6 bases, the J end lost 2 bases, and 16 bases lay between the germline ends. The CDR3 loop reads CASSPLGLGNYGYTF. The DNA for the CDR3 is TGTGCCAGCAGCCCCCTGGGACTGGGAAACTATGGCTACACCTTC.

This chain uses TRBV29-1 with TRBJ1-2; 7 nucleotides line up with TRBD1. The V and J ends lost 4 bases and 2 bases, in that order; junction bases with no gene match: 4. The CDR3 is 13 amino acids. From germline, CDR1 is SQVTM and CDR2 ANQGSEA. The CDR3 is CSVGTGQNYGYTF. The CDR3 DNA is TGCAGCGTTGGAACGGGACAGAACTATGGCTACACCTTC.

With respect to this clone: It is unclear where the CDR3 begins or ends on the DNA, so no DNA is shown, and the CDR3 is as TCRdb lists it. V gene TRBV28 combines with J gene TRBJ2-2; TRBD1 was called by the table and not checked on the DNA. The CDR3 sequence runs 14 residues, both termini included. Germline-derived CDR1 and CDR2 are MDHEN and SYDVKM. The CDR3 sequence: CASSFGQGAFESFF.

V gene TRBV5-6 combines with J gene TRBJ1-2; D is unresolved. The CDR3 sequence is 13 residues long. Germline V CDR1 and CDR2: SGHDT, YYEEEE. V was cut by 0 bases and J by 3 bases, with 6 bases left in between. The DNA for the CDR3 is TGTGCCAGCAGCTTGGGACTTGACTATGGCTACACCTTC. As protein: CASSLGLDYGYTF.

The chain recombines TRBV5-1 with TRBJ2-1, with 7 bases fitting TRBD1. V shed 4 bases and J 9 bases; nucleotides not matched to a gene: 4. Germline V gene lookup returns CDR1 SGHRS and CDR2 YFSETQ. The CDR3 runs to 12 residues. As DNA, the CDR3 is TGCGCCAGCAGCCCCGGACAGGTTGAGCAGTTCTTC. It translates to CASSPGQVEQFF.

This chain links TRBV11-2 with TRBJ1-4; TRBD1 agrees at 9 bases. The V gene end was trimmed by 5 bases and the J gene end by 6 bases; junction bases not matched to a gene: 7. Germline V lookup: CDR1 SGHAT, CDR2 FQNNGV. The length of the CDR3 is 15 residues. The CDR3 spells CASSPRTGADEKLFF. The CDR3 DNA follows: TGTGCCAGCAGCCCCCGGACAGGGGCTGATGAAAAACTGTTTTTT.

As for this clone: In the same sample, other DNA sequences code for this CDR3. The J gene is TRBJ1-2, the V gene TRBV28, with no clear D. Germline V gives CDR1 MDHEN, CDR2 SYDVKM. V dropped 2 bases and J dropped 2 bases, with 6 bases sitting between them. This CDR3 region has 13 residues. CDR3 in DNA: TGTGCCAGCAGTTTAGGGCAGAACTATGGCTACACCTTC. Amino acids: CASSLGQNYGYTF.

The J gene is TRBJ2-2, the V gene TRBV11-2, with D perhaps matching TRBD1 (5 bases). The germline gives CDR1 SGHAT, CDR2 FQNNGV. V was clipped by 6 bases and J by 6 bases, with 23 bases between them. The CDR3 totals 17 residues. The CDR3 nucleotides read TGTGCCAGCAGACGACGTCCGGGCCCAAAGGGGTCCGGGGAGCTGTTTTTT. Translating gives CASRRRPGPKGSGELFF.

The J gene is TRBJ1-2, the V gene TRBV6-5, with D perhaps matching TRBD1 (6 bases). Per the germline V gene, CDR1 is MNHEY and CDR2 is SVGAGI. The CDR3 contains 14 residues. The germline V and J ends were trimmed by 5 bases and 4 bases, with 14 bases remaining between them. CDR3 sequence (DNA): TGTGCCAGCAGTAGCCGGACAGCAAGCTATGGCTACACCTTC. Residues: CASSSRTASYGYTF.

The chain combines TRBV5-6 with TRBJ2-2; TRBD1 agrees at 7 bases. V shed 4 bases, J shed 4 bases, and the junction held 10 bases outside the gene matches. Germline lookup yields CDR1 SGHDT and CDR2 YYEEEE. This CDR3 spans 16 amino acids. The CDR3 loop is CASSLHGTASTGELFF. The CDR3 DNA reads TGTGCCAGCAGCCTACACGGGACAGCGAGCACCGGGGAGCTGTTTTTT.

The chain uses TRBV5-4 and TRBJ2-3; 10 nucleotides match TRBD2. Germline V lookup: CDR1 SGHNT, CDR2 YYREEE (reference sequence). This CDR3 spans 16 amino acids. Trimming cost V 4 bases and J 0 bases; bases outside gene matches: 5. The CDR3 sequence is CASSPRTSGSTDTQYF. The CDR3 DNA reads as TGTGCCAGCAGCCCGAGGACTAGCGGTAGCACAGATACGCAGTATTTT.

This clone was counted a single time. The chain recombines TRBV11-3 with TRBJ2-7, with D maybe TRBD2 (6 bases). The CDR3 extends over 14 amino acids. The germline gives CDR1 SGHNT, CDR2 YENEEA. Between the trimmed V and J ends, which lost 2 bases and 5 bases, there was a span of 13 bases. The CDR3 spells CASSLNGGIDEQYF. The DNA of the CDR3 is TGTGCCAGCAGCTTAAACGGGGGTATTGACGAGCAGTACTTC.